The 17 T cell receptor beta chains listed next were all sequenced from one sample in a study of human T cells and chemical hapten exposure. MiXCR, applied by TCRdb to the RACE reads, yields one record per CDR3 protein. This table holds some 82,000 distinct CDR3 sequences, 6.5% to 8% found once. Time point denoted: patch test 2, 6 weeks after DPC sensitization. Treatment described: therapeutic diphenylcyclopropenone sensitization with weekly scalp DPC. The sequencing used whole blood, collected in connection with sensitization to the hapten diphenylcyclopropenone (DPC). These receptors were collected from a young woman with alopecia areata. Some clones in this sample may be carry-over from other donors' samples.

This clonotype was recorded many times. The CDR3 bases are TGTGCCATCAGTGAGCAACAGGTCCCTAACTATGGCTACACCTTC. Translated, it gives CAISEQQVPNYGYTF. The rearrangement joins TRBV10-3 to TRBJ1-2; a possible D gene is TRBD1 (5 bases). The CDR3 has 15 residues. Trimming removed 2 bases at V and 0 bases at J, with 10 bases between. The V gene's germline CDR1 is ENHRY and CDR2 SYGVKD.

This clonotype has a handful of counts. The V and J genes are TRBV24-1 and TRBJ1-2; the D gene is possibly TRBD1 (6 bases). V lost 4 bases and J lost 6, with 8 bases in between. Germline CDR1 reads KGHDR; CDR2 reads SFDVKD. The CDR3 is 12 residues long. CDR3 amino acids: CATSDRTDGYTF. CDR3 nucleotides: TGTGCCACCAGTGACCGGACAGATGGCTACACCTTC.

This clonotype occurred many times. CDR3 region: CASSPSRAGWAKNIQYF. The CDR3 DNA is TGTGCCAGCAGCCCCTCTAGAGCCGGTTGGGCCAAAAACATTCAGTACTTC. The rearrangement joins TRBV11-2 to TRBJ2-4, with D unresolved. CDR3 length: 17 residues. V was pared by 5 bases and J by 1 base, with 18 bases between. Per germline, CDR1 SGHAT and CDR2 FQNNGV.

This clonotype was seen many times. The V gene is TRBV20-1, the J gene TRBJ1-1, with D tentatively TRBD1 (5 bases). Germline V gives CDR1 DFQATT, CDR2 SNEGSKA (reference sequence). The CDR3 contains 13 residues. V was cut by 6 bases and J by 5 bases, with 16 bases left in between. CDR3 region: CSATMWEGTEAFF. For the CDR3, the DNA is TGCAGTGCCACGATGTGGGAGGGGACTGAAGCTTTCTTT.

This clonotype was seen more than once but under ten times. For the CDR3, the DNA is TGCAGCGTCCGCCCTACGGAAGGGTACGAGCAGTACTTC. It encodes CSVRPTEGYEQYF. The chain carries TRBV29-1 and TRBJ2-7, with D hard to call. Germline assignment: CDR1 SQVTM and CDR2 ANQGSEA. V dropped 6 bases and J dropped 4 bases, with 16 bases sitting between them. The CDR3 length is 13 residues.

This clonotype was seen repeatedly, ten times or more. The V call is TRBV20-1, the J call TRBJ2-4, with TRBD2 identical over 8 bases. With V trimmed by 7 bases and J by 0 bases, 14 bases remained unmatched. This CDR3 is built from 17 residues. Germline V lookup: CDR1 DFQATT, CDR2 SNEGSKA (reference sequence). The CDR3 loop is CSGAGSGVSQAKNIQYF. CDR3 DNA sequence: TGCAGTGGGGCCGGTAGCGGGGTCTCTCAAGCCAAAAACATTCAGTACTTC.

This clonotype was recorded at least ten times. The chain is built from TRBV2 and TRBJ1-5, with D maybe TRBD1 (6 bases). The ends were cut back, 10 bases at V and 4 bases at J, with 17 bases in the middle. There are 14 residues in the CDR3. Germline CDR1 reads SNHLY; CDR2 reads FYNNEI. The CDR3 reads CATRGGARNQPQHF. For the CDR3, the DNA is TGTGCCACCAGAGGGGGGGCTCGGAATCAGCCCCAGCATTTT.

Turning to this clonotype: The junction departs from germline at one end; a sequencing error may be responsible. The genes are TRBV13 and TRBJ2-2, with 12 bases matching TRBD2. Per germline, CDR1 PRHDT and CDR2 FYEKMQ (reference sequence). CDR3 length: 17 residues. The CDR3 bases are TGTGCCAGCAGCTTAGATCGGACTAGCGGGGACACCAGGGAGCTGTTTTTT. This codes for CASSLDRTSGDTRELFF.

This clonotype has a count of ten or more. This sequence joins TRBV12-3 or TRBV12-4 and TRBJ1-1, with D uncertain. The CDR3 loop spans 14 amino acids. V gave up 3 bases and J gave up 1 base, with 9 bases separating them. The CDR3 reads CASSFHRQNTEAFF. The CDR3 DNA is TGTGCCAGCAGTTTTCACCGTCAGAACACTGAAGCTTTCTTT.

This clonotype was picked up many times. CDR3 sequence: CASSQGEGGIQYF. The CDR3 region has the DNA TGTGCCAGCAGCCAAGGGGAGGGGGGGATTCAGTACTTC. V usage is TRBV3-1 and J usage is TRBJ2-4, with D possibly being TRBD2 (7 bases). V was shortened by 1 base and J by 10 bases, with 11 bases between the two germline ends. The CDR3 contains 13 residues. Germline CDR1 LGHDT, CDR2 YNNKEL (reference sequence).

This clonotype showed up many times. This chain links TRBV6-2 or TRBV6-3 with TRBJ1-1; TRBD1 aligns across 7 bases. This CDR3 comprises 15 residues. CDR1 and CDR2 (germline): MNHEY, SVGEGT. J lost 2 bases, V lost 5 bases, and 8 bases had no gene match. The CDR3 here is CASSGTGDKNTEAFF. In nucleotides, the CDR3 is TGTGCCAGCAGTGGTACAGGGGATAAAAACACTGAAGCTTTCTTT.

The sample holds many counts of this clonotype. The chain uses TRBV5-1 and TRBJ1-2, with D perhaps TRBD1 (6 bases). Trimming pared 2 bases from V and 4 bases from J, leaving 18 bases between. The V gene's germline CDR1 is SGHRS and CDR2 YFSETQ. The CDR3 sequence is 16 residues long. CDR3 sequence reads: CASSFSGRDTPYGYTF. As DNA, the CDR3 is TGCGCCAGCAGCTTTTCTGGACGGGACACCCCCTATGGCTACACCTTC. The full variable domain, in which reference TRBV5-1 and TRBJ1-2 provide the parts outside the CDR3, is KAGVTQTPRYLIKTRGQQVTLSCSPISGHRSVSWYQQTPGQGLQFLFEYFSETQRNKGNFPGRFSGRQFSNSRSEMNVSTLELGDSALYLCASSFSGRDTPYGYTFGSGTRLTVV.

V gene TRBV30 combines with J gene TRBJ1-1; the D gene is possibly TRBD1 (5 bases). The germline V and J ends were trimmed by 0 bases and 8 bases, with 13 bases remaining between them. This CDR3 region has 13 residues. The germline gives CDR1 GTSNPN, CDR2 SVGIG (reference sequence). The CDR3 is CAWSVMRGLEAFF. In DNA, the CDR3 is TGTGCCTGGAGTGTAATGAGGGGCCTAGAAGCTTTCTTT.

This sequence joins TRBV19 and TRBJ1-4, with D hard to call. The length of the CDR3 is 13 residues. Trimming shortened V by 8 bases and J by 0 bases, and 7 bases separated the two germline ends. Germline-derived CDR1 and CDR2 are LNHDA and SQIVND (reference sequence). Written as DNA, the CDR3 is TGTGCCAGTGCCTTCGCAACTAATGAAAAACTGTTTTTT. Translated: CASAFATNEKLFF.

J is TRBJ1-5 and V is TRBV5-6, with TRBD1 matching 11 bases. J was trimmed by 0 bases and V by 7 bases; bases with no gene match: 12. Per the germline V gene, CDR1 is SGHDT and CDR2 is YYEEEE. The CDR3 is made up of 18 amino acids. CDR3 DNA sequence: TGTGCCAGCCCAAGAAGGACAGGGGGCGGCTATAGCAATCAGCCCCAGCATTTT. Translated: CASPRRTGGGYSNQPQHF.

J is TRBJ1-1 and V is TRBV7-2; D gene ambiguous. The germline V gene has CDR1 SGHTA and CDR2 FQGNSA. CDR3 length equals 12 residues. V shed 4 bases and J shed 6 bases, with 9 bases lying between them. The CDR3 protein is CASSSLTPEAFF. In DNA form, the CDR3 reads TGTGCCAGCAGCTCCCTGACCCCTGAAGCTTTCTTT. The complete variable domain, with remaining parts taken from reference TRBV7-2 and TRBJ1-1, reads GAGVSQSPSNKVTEKGKDVELRCDPISGHTALYWYRQSLGQGLEFLIYFQGNSAPDKSGLPSDRFSAERTGGSVSTLTIQRTQQEDSAVYLCASSSLTPEAFFGQGTRLTVV.

This clonotype has at least ten counts. V usage is TRBV18 and J usage is TRBJ1-6; a possible D gene is TRBD1 (5 bases). The V gene lost 5 bases and the J gene lost 7 bases, with 9 bases spanning the gap. The CDR3 has 13 amino acids. CDR1 and CDR2 (germline): KGHSH, LQKENI. CDR3 amino acids: CASSADRNSPLHF. The CDR3 DNA reads TGTGCCAGCTCAGCCGACAGAAATTCACCCCTCCACTTT.